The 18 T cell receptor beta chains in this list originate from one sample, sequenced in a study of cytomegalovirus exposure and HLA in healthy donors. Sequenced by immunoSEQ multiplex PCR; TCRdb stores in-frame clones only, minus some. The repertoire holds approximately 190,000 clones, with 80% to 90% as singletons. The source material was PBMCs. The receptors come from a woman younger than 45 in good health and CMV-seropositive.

Here the CDR3 reads CASRATDTYEQYF. The CDR3 DNA reads TGTGCCTCGCGGGCTACAGATACCTACGAGCAGTACTTC. The chain has TRBV10-3 and TRBJ2-7, with a possible D match to TRBD2 (5 bases). The germline V and J ends were trimmed by 11 bases and 2 bases, with 16 bases remaining between them. Germline CDR1 ENHRY, CDR2 SYGVKD. This CDR3 region has 13 residues.

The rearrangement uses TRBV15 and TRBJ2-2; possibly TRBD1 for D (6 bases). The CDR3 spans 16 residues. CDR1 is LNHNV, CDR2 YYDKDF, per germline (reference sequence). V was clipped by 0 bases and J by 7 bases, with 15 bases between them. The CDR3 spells CATSRDRAQGIGELFF. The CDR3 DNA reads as TGTGCCACCAGCAGAGACCGGGCTCAGGGGATCGGGGAGCTGTTTTTT.

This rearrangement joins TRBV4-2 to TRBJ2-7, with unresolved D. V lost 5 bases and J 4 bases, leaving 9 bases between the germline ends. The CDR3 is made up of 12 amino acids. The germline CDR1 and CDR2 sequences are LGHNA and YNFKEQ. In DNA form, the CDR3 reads TGTGCCAGCAGCACCGCAGGTTACGAGCAGTACTTC. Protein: CASSTAGYEQYF.

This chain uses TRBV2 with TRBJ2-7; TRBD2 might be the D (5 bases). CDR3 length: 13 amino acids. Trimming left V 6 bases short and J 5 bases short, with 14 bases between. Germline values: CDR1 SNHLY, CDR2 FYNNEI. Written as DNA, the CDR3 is TGTGCCAGCAGCCCGGACCGGAGGCACGAGCAGTACTTC. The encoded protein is CASSPDRRHEQYF.

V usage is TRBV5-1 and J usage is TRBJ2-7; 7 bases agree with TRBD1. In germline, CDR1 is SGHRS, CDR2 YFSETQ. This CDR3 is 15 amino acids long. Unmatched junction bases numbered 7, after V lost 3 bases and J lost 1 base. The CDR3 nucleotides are TGCGCCAGCAGCTGGGGGACAGCAATATCCTACGAGCAGTACTTC. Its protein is CASSWGTAISYEQYF.

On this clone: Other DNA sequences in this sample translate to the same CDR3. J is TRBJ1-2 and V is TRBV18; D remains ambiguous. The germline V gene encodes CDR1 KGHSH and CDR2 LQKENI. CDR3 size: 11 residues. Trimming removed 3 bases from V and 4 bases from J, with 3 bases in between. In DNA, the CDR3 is TGTGCCAGCTCACCGAGCTATGGCTACACCTTC. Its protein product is CASSPSYGYTF.

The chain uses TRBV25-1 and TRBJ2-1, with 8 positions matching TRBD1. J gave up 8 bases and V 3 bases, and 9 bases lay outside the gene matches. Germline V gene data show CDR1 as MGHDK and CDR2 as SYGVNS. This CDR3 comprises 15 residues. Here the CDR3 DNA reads TGTGCCAGCAGTGATGGGGACAGGATCGTCGATGAGCAGTTCTTC. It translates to CASSDGDRIVDEQFF.

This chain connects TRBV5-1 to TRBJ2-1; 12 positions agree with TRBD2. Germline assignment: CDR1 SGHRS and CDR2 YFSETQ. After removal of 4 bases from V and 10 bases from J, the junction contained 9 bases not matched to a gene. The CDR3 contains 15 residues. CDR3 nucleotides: TGCGCCAGCAGCCGTCGACTAGCGGGAGACGACGAGCAGTTCTTC. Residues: CASSRRLAGDDEQFF. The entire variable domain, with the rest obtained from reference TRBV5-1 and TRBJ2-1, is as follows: KAGVTQTPRYLIKTRGQQVTLSCSPISGHRSVSWYQQTPGQGLQFLFEYFSETQRNKGNFPGRFSGRQFSNSRSEMNVSTLELGDSALYLCASSRRLAGDDEQFFGPGTRLTVL.

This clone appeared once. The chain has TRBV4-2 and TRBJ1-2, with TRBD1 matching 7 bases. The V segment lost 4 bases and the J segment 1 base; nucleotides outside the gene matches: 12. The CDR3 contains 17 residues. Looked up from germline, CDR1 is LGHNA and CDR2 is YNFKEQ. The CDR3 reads CASSPLEGGKNNYGYTF. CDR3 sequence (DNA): TGTGCCAGCAGCCCCTTGGAAGGGGGCAAAAATAACTATGGCTACACCTTC.

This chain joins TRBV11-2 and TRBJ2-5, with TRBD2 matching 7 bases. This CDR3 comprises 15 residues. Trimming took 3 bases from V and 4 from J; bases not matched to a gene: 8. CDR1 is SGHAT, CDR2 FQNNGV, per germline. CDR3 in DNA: TGTGCCAGCAGCTTCGTGGGAGGGCTTGGAGAGACCCAGTACTTC. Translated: CASSFVGGLGETQYF.

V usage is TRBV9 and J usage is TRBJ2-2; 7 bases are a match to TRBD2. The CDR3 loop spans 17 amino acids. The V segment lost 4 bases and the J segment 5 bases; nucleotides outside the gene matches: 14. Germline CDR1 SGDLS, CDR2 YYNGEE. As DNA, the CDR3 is TGTGCCAGCAGCAGCCCCATTCGGGGCGGGAGAACCGGGGAGCTGTTTTTT. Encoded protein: CASSSPIRGGRTGELFF.

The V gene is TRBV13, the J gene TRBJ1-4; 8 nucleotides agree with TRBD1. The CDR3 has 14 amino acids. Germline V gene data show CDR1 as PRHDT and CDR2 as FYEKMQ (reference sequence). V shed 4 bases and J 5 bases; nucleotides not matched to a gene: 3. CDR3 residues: CASSSRTGNEKLFF. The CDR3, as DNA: TGTGCCAGCAGCTCAAGGACAGGGAATGAAAAACTGTTTTTT. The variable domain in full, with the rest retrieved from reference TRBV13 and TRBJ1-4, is AAGVIQSPRHLIKEKRETATLKCYPIPRHDTVYWYQQGPGQDPQFLISFYEKMQSDKGSIPDRFSAQQFSDYHSELNMSSLELGDSALYFCASSSRTGNEKLFFGSGTQLSVL.

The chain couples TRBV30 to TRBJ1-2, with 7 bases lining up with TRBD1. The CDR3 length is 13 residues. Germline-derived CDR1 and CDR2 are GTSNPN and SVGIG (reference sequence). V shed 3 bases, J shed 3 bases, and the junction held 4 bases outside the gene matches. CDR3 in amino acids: CAWRPTGDYGYTF. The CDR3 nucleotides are TGTGCCTGGAGGCCCACAGGGGACTATGGCTACACCTTC.

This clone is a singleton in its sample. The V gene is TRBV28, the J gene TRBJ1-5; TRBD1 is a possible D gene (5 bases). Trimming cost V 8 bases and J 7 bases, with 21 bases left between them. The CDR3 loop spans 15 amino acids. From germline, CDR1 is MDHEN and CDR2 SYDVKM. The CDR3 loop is CASPPPGLHIQPQHF. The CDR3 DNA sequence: TGTGCCAGCCCTCCACCGGGACTCCACATCCAGCCCCAGCATTTT.

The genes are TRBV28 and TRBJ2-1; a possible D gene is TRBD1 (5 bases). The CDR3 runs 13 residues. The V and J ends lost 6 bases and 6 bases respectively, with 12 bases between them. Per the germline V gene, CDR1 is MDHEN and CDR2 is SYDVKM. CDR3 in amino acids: CASRTQGFNEQFF. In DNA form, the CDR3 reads TGTGCCAGCAGAACCCAGGGTTTCAATGAGCAGTTCTTC.

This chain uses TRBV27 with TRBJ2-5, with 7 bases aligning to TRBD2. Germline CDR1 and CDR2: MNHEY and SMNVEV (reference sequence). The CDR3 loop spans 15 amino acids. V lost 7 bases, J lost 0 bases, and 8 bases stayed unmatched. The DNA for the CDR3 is TGTGCCAGCAAGAGGAATAGCGGGTACCAAGAGACCCAGTACTTC. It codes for CASKRNSGYQETQYF.

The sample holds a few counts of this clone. CDR3 DNA: TGTGCCAGCAGCTCCGCCGGGGGTCTTGAGTTTGAAGCGGGACTTTTTACTGAGCAGTTCTTC. It specifies CASSSAGGLEFEAGLFTEQFF. This chain connects TRBV7-8 to TRBJ2-1, with 7 bases lining up with TRBD2. The germline V gene has CDR1 SGHVS and CDR2 FQNEAQ. V trimming: 4 bases; J trimming: 9 bases; junction bases outside the gene matches: 30. The CDR3 is made up of 21 amino acids.

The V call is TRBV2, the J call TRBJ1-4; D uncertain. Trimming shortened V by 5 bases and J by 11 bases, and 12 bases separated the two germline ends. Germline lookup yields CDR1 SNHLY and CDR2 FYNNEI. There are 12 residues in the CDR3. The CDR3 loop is CASSSEGSKLFF. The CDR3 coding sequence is TGTGCCAGCAGTTCCGAGGGATCGAAACTGTTTTTT.